This T cell receptor (beta chain) was retrieved from a study of blood T cells in healthy people across ages. With a J-beta primer mix and a sample-barcoded 5' primer, a second PCR ran roughly 6 to 11 cycles. From the 5' RACE reads, TCRdb called clonotypes with MiXCR, one entry per CDR3 protein. The sample contains approximately 780,000 distinct CDR3 sequences, around a quarter of which appear only once. The V gene lost 3 bases and the J gene lost 8 bases, with 5 bases spanning the gap. There are 11 residues in the CDR3. Study outcomes and limitations: Naive T cell percentage strongly correlated with TCR beta diversity.

This clonotype was seen a handful of times. Its antigen remains unidentified. Another study also made use of these data, one on T cells of mothers and their children.

This receptor was taken from a boy younger than 18 in good health. What was sequenced was blood. The chain is built from TRBV12-3 or TRBV12-4 and TRBJ2-1; no firm D call. CDR3 region: CASSFGYEQFF. The CDR3 nucleotides are TGTGCCAGCAGTTTCGGCTATGAGCAGTTCTTC.